This TCR beta chain was retrieved from a study of CD8 T cells in ankylosing spondylitis. This clonotype has just a few counts. The antigen remains undetermined. The CDR3 sequence is 13 residues long. Looked up from germline, CDR1 is LNHDA and CDR2 is SQIVND (reference sequence). Trimming took 3 bases from V and 8 from J, leaving 13 bases between them. A quantitative 5'-RACE method, one with molecular barcodes, was used to make TCR beta libraries. TCRdb itself ran the 5' RACE reads through MiXCR, one entry per CDR3 protein. Found here are about 500,000 distinct CDR3 sequences, 5.3% of them singletons; the top ten hold under 4.5%. Regarding the study as a whole: For ankylosing spondylitis blood, a TCR beta motif of roughly 8 highly homologous variants appeared characteristic. Clones linked to disease were reported to show significant enrichment in matched ankylosing spondylitis synovial fluid.

The sequenced material came from blood, either unsorted or a sorted T cell fraction (not recorded which). This chain links TRBV19 with TRBJ1-1; D is unresolved. The TCR sequence derives from a male donor with ankylosing spondylitis. CDR3 amino acids: CASSITRWTEAFF. The CDR3 DNA reads as TGTGCCAGTAGTATTACAAGATGGACGGAAGCTTTCTTT.